Presented here are 14 T cell receptor beta chains from one specimen sequenced in a study of Graves' ophthalmopathy and Graves' hyperthyroidism. The authors amplified TCR beta CDR3 regions from RNA transcripts. First-round RT-PCR with HTBI primers preceded a second-round multiplex PCR. One entry per CDR3 protein, called by TCRdb with MiXCR from the multiplex PCR reads. Of tens of thousands of distinct CDR3 sequences detected, roughly 49% appear once; the ten largest clones hold approximately 27%. Sequenced material: peripheral blood. All receptors derive from an adult woman with stable Graves' hyperthyroidism.

A word on this clonotype: An end of the junction does not agree with germline; a read error may underlie this. The V gene is TRBV12-3 or TRBV12-4, the J gene TRBJ1-5, with D tentatively TRBD1 (5 bases). This CDR3 is 16 amino acids long. The DNA of the CDR3 is TGTGCCAGCAGTCTCCGCCAAGGGGTAAGCAATCAGCCCCGGCATTTT. Protein: CASSLRQGVSNQPRHF.

V gene TRBV20-1 combines with J gene TRBJ1-2; D is uncertain. Germline V gene lookup returns CDR1 DFQATT and CDR2 SNEGSKA (reference sequence). The CDR3 length is 13 residues. V was shortened by 2 bases and J by 8 bases, with 15 bases between the two germline ends. CDR3 region: CSARLGPRRGYTF. CDR3 sequence (DNA): TGCAGTGCTAGACTAGGACCCAGGCGGGGCTACACCTTC.

For this clonotype: The junction departs from germline at one end; a sequencing error may be responsible. This sequence joins TRBV7-2 and TRBJ2-2; the D gene is possibly TRBD2 (5 bases). The length of the CDR3 is 16 residues. Germline CDR1 and CDR2: SGHTA and FQGNSA. The CDR3: CASSLRLARSDGELLF. CDR3 DNA: TGTGCCAGCAGCTTGAGGCTAGCACGATCGGACGGGGAGCTGCTTTTT. Drawing the rest from reference TRBV7-2 and TRBJ2-2, the complete variable domain is GAGVSQSPSNKVTEKGKDVELRCDPISGHTALYWYRQSLGQGLEFLIYFQGNSAPDKSGLPSDRFSAERTGGSVSTLTIQRTQQEDSAVYLCASSLRLARSDGELLFGEGSRLTVL.

This chain connects TRBV7-9 to TRBJ1-6; D gene ambiguous. Germline V lookup: CDR1 SEHNR, CDR2 FQNEAQ (reference sequence). The CDR3 consists of 12 residues. The V end lost 5 bases, the J end lost 10 bases, and 9 bases lay between the germline ends. The CDR3 loop is CASSTSSSPLHF. In DNA form, the CDR3 reads TGTGCCAGCAGCACTTCCTCGTCACCCCTCCACTTT.

This clonotype was counted at least ten times. The chain uses TRBV9 and TRBJ2-2; D not resolved. There are 12 residues in the CDR3. Germline lookup yields CDR1 SGDLS and CDR2 YYNGEE. V dropped 5 bases and J dropped 6 bases, with 8 bases sitting between them. This CDR3 is CASRNPSGELFF. For the CDR3, the DNA is TGTGCCAGCAGAAATCCGTCCGGGGAGCTGTTTTTT.

This clonotype was counted many times. CDR3 protein: CASSEVDGGPYEQYF. The CDR3 nucleotides are TGTGCCAGCAGTGAAGTCGACGGGGGTCCCTACGAGCAGTACTTC. J is TRBJ2-7 and V is TRBV6-1; tentatively, D is TRBD2 (6 bases). V was cut by 1 base and J by 2 bases, with 12 bases left in between. CDR3 size: 15 residues. CDR1 is MNHNS, CDR2 SASEGT, per germline.

The count of this clonotype is one. V and J are TRBV7-6 and TRBJ2-7; TRBD1 is a possible D gene (7 bases). Germline CDR1 is SGHVS and CDR2 is FNYEAQ. The CDR3 extends over 17 amino acids. V was shortened by 4 bases and J by 3 bases, with 22 bases between the two germline ends. CDR3 nucleotides: TGTGCCAGCAGCTCGGAGTCAGGGGGGAACTCTTTCTACGAGCAGTACTTC. Residues: CASSSESGGNSFYEQYF.

This clonotype was picked up many times. This chain connects TRBV20-1 to TRBJ2-3, with D unresolved. Trimming took 5 bases from V and 0 from J, leaving 3 bases between them. Germline V gene sequence: CDR1 DFQATT, CDR2 SNEGSKA (reference sequence). The CDR3 has 11 amino acids. The chain's CDR3 is CSAESTDTQYF. In DNA, the CDR3 is TGCAGTGCTGAAAGCACAGATACGCAGTATTTT.

In regard to this clonotype: Given the absence of the conserved phenylalanine or tryptophan at the CDR3 end, a read error is likely. V gene TRBV7-8 combines with J gene TRBJ1-1, with D possibly TRBD1 on 6 matching bases. Germline loops: CDR1 SGHVS, CDR2 FQNEAQ. The CDR3 length is 15 residues. V lost 5 bases, J lost 4 bases, and 17 bases lay in between. CDR3 nucleotide sequence: TGTGCCAGCAGCCAAGGGATAGGGGGGATCACTGAAGCTTTCTCT. Its translation: CASSQGIGGITEAFS.

A word on this clonotype: Because the CDR3 is missing its conserved closing phenylalanine or tryptophan, this is likely a read error. The V call is TRBV20-1, the J call TRBJ1-1; weak D call: TRBD1 (6 bases). This CDR3 is 13 amino acids long. The germline gives CDR1 DFQATT, CDR2 SNEGSKA (reference sequence). Between the trimmed V and J ends, which lost 1 base and 1 base, there was a span of 7 bases. The CDR3 DNA reads as TGCAGTGCTAGAGCAGGGGAGAACACTGAAGCTTTCCTT. Translating gives CSARAGENTEAFL.

Many counts were recorded for this clonotype. V is TRBV6-5 and J is TRBJ2-2, with 7 bases that match TRBD1. Germline assignment: CDR1 MNHEY and CDR2 SVGAGI. This CDR3 comprises 14 residues. The V gene end was trimmed by 4 bases and the J gene end by 6 bases; junction bases not matched to a gene: 5. The CDR3 nucleotides read TGTGCCAGCAGTTCTATTAGGGGGCCCGGGGAGCTGTTTTTT. This codes for CASSSIRGPGELFF.

This clonotype was seen repeatedly, ten times or more. The chain employs TRBV12-3 or TRBV12-4 and TRBJ2-7; TRBD1 matches at 7 bases. V lost 2 bases to trimming and J lost 4 bases; unmatched junction nucleotides: 5. The CDR3 length is 14 residues. CDR3 nucleotide sequence: TGTGCCAGCAGTTTAACAGGGGATGCTTACGAGCAGTACTTC. This translates into CASSLTGDAYEQYF.

With respect to this clonotype: One end of the junction fails to match germline, which may point to a read error. The chain links TRBV20-1 to TRBJ2-5; 8 bases map to TRBD2. The CDR3 has 16 residues. Germline V lookup: CDR1 DFQATT, CDR2 SNEGSKA (reference sequence). The CDR3 DNA sequence: TGCAGTGCTAGAGCCGATACTAGCGGATCACAAGAGACCCAGCACTTC. This codes for CSARADTSGSQETQHF.

There are many counts of this clonotype. V and J are TRBV6-6 and TRBJ1-4; no clear D gene. The germline CDR1 and CDR2 sequences are MNHNY and SVGAGI (reference sequence). V was cut by 6 bases and J by 5 bases, with 16 bases left in between. The CDR3 totals 15 residues. CDR3 sequence: CASRVIGSRNEKLFF. CDR3 nucleotides: TGTGCCAGCAGGGTTATTGGCAGCCGAAATGAAAAACTGTTTTTT.